A single sample gave rise to the 11 T cell receptor beta chains below, sequenced in a study of blood T cell repertoires in COVID-19. The repertoire was sequenced with immunoSEQ multiplex PCR; TCRdb's copy has only in-frame clones and lacks some. The sample lists about 220,000 clones, 84% occurring once. The sequenced sample was PBMCs or T cells enriched from blood (not recorded which). These receptors were collected from a woman aged 40-49 years who had recovered from COVID-19.

The sample holds a few counts of this clone. The chain combines TRBV21-1 with TRBJ2-7; the listed D gene, TRBD1, was not tested against the DNA. TRBV21-1 is deemed a pseudogene. The CDR3 sequence is 13 residues long. CDR3 in amino acids: CASSKSPGREQYF. In DNA, the CDR3 is TGTGCCAGCAGCAAGTCCCCAGGGCGCGAGCAGTACTTC.

In this sample, this clone turned up a few times. The chain links TRBV2 to TRBJ1-2, with 9 bases that match TRBD1. The J segment lost 8 bases and the V segment lost 3 bases, leaving 7 bases of the junction unmatched. This CDR3 region has 14 residues. Germline V lookup: CDR1 SNHLY, CDR2 FYNNEI. The DNA for the CDR3 is TGTGCCAGCAGTGATGAGGGACAGGGTCAAGGCTACACCTTC. This translates into CASSDEGQGQGYTF.

The J gene is TRBJ1-1, the V gene TRBV4-1; a possible D gene is TRBD1 (5 bases). Germline assignment: CDR1 MGHRA and CDR2 YSYEKL. The germline V and J ends were trimmed by 6 bases and 6 bases, with 8 bases remaining between them. The CDR3 spans 11 residues. The CDR3 loop is CASRWGPEAFF. In DNA, the CDR3 is TGCGCCAGCAGGTGGGGCCCTGAAGCTTTCTTT.

V and J are TRBV7-9 and TRBJ2-5, with 7 nucleotides matching TRBD1. The ends lost 0 bases at V and 2 bases at J; junction bases unmatched: 6. The CDR3 is 16 amino acids. Germline V gene lookup returns CDR1 SEHNR and CDR2 FQNEAQ (reference sequence). The CDR3 reads CASSLARTGAQETQYF. For the CDR3, the DNA is TGTGCCAGCAGCTTAGCCCGGACAGGCGCGCAAGAGACCCAGTACTTC.

The chain combines TRBV21-1 with TRBJ2-7; the tabulated D call, TRBD2, remains unverified against the DNA. TRBV21-1 is flagged as a pseudogene. This CDR3 spans 11 amino acids. DNA of the CDR3: TGTGCCAACCCTATACCCTACGAGCAGTACTTC. Translation gives CANPIPYEQYF.

The chain has TRBV24-1 and TRBJ2-3; no reliable D call. V shed 10 bases and J shed 0 bases, with 10 bases lying between them. This CDR3 spans 13 amino acids. Per germline, CDR1 KGHDR and CDR2 SFDVKD. CDR3 sequence (DNA): TGTGCCACTGCCCCAGGAAGCACAGATACGCAGTATTTT. Residues: CATAPGSTDTQYF.

This chain connects TRBV11-1 to TRBJ2-3; D gene uncertain. This CDR3 region has 14 residues. V dropped 1 base and J dropped 6 bases, with 11 bases sitting between them. Germline assignment: CDR1 SGHAT and CDR2 FQDESV (reference sequence). The CDR3 coding sequence is TGTGCCAGCAGCTTAGTATGGGCCACGGATACGCAGTATTTT. It is translated as CASSLVWATDTQYF.

This clone was recorded only once. V and J are TRBV10-3 and TRBJ2-3, with 10 bases lining up with TRBD1. Germline V gene data show CDR1 as ENHRY and CDR2 as SYGVKD. The ends lost 6 bases at V and 6 bases at J; junction bases unmatched: 6. The CDR3 length is 14 residues. The CDR3 sequence: CAIRGTGATDTQYF. CDR3 coding DNA: TGTGCCATCAGGGGGACAGGGGCTACGGATACGCAGTATTTT.

The chain employs TRBV9 and TRBJ2-7; 7 bases are shared with TRBD2. This CDR3 region has 14 residues. V lost 4 bases, J lost 3 bases, and 7 bases stayed unmatched. Germline-derived CDR1 and CDR2 are SGDLS and YYNGEE. The DNA of the CDR3 is TGTGCCAGCAGCCCTCGGGGGGTGGGCTACGAGCAGTACTTC. Its protein is CASSPRGVGYEQYF. The whole variable domain, filled in from reference TRBV9 and TRBJ2-7, reads DSGVTQTPKHLITATGQRVTLRCSPRSGDLSVYWYQQSLDQGLQFLIQYYNGEERAKGNILERFSAQQFPDLHSELNLSSLELGDSALYFCASSPRGVGYEQYFGPGTRLTVT.

The CDR3 DNA is TGTGCCAGCAGTCATATAGCGGGCGGCACAGATACGCAGTATTTT. Its translation is CASSHIAGGTDTQYF. The chain joins TRBV6-2 or TRBV6-3 to TRBJ2-3; 7 bases are shared with TRBD2. The germline CDR1 and CDR2 sequences are MNHEY and SVGEGT. Trimming took 5 bases from V and 1 from J; bases not matched to a gene: 6. This CDR3 is 15 amino acids long.

CDR3 in amino acids: CASRPRTGSYEQYF. The CDR3 nucleotides are TGTGCCAGCAGGCCCCGGACTGGTTCCTACGAGCAGTACTTC. The chain carries TRBV6-5 and TRBJ2-7, with D maybe TRBD2 (5 bases). This CDR3 contains 14 residues. V was pared by 6 bases and J by 1 base, with 13 bases between. The V gene's germline CDR1 is MNHEY and CDR2 SVGAGI.